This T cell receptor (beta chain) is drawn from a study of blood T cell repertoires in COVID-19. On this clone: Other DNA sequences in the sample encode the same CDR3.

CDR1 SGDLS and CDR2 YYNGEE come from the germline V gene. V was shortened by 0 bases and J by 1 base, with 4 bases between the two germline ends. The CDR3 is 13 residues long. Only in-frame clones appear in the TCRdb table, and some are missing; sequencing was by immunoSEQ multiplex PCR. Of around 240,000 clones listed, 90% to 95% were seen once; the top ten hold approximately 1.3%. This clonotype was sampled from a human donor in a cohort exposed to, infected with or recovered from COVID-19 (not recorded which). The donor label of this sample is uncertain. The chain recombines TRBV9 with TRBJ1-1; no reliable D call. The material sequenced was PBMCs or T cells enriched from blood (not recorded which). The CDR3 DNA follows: TGTGCCAGCAGCGTAGCGGGGAACACTGAAGCTTTCTTT. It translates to CASSVAGNTEAFF.